The 29 T cell receptor beta chains below all came from one sample that was sequenced in a study of cytomegalovirus exposure and HLA in healthy donors. The PCR used 60 Vbeta and 13 Jbeta primers. Produced via immunoSEQ multiplex PCR; TCRdb's table is partial and in-frame only. Of about 160,000 clones in the sample, 60% to 80% were seen once. Sequenced: PBMCs. All receptors derive from a man in his fifties in good health and CMV-seropositive.

The chain is built from TRBV2 and TRBJ1-1; weak D call: TRBD1 (6 bases). V lost 5 bases and J 4 bases, leaving 14 bases between the germline ends. CDR1 is SNHLY, CDR2 FYNNEI, per germline. The CDR3 consists of 14 residues. In DNA form, the CDR3 reads TGTGCCAGCAGTAAAAGGGACACCGGCACTGAAGCTTTCTTT. This encodes CASSKRDTGTEAFF.

The rearrangement uses TRBV5-1 and TRBJ1-1; possibly TRBD1 for D (6 bases). The CDR3 length is 14 residues. V was shortened by 5 bases and J by 3 bases, with 14 bases between the two germline ends. Germline V gene data show CDR1 as SGHRS and CDR2 as YFSETQ. The CDR3 spells CASRPNRAYTEAFF. DNA for the CDR3: TGCGCCAGCAGACCGAACAGGGCGTACACTGAAGCTTTCTTT.

This clone was recorded only once. The chain uses TRBV7-6 and TRBJ1-1; D remains unclear. Per germline, CDR1 SGHVS and CDR2 FNYEAQ. Trimming stripped 3 bases from V and 1 base from J, with 9 bases between. The CDR3 totals 14 residues. The CDR3 DNA sequence: TGTGCCAGCAGCTTGAGACGGGAGAACACTGAAGCTTTCTTT. It codes for CASSLRRENTEAFF.

This chain joins TRBV11-2 and TRBJ2-7, with unresolved D. V shed 5 bases and J shed 2 bases, with 13 bases lying between them. Germline CDR1 SGHAT, CDR2 FQNNGV. The CDR3 is 14 residues long. The CDR3 bases are TGTGCCAGCAGCCCTATTACGGGTACCTACGAGCAGTACTTC. This codes for CASSPITGTYEQYF.

The chain combines TRBV4-2 with TRBJ2-3; 12 bases fit TRBD2. Trimming took 1 base from V and 2 from J; bases not matched to a gene: 4. Germline-derived CDR1 and CDR2 are LGHNA and YNFKEQ. This CDR3 has 17 amino acids. The CDR3 coding sequence is TGTGCCAGCAGCCAAGTCACTAGCGGGGGGAACACAGATACGCAGTATTTT. This gives the protein CASSQVTSGGNTDTQYF.

This chain joins TRBV30 and TRBJ1-5, with 7 bases matching TRBD1. The junction had 5 bases not matched to a gene; V was cut back by 1 base and J by 5 bases. Germline V lookup: CDR1 GTSNPN, CDR2 SVGIG (reference sequence). The CDR3 loop spans 14 amino acids. The CDR3: CAWSGGTAYQPQHF. In DNA form, the CDR3 reads TGTGCCTGGAGTGGTGGGACAGCATATCAGCCCCAGCATTTT.

This chain connects TRBV7-9 to TRBJ2-1; 12 bases line up with TRBD1. The CDR3 runs to 15 residues. Germline V gene data show CDR1 as SEHNR and CDR2 as FQNEAQ (reference sequence). The junction had 3 bases not matched to a gene; V was cut back by 8 bases and J by 1 base. The CDR3 protein is CASGTGGRSYNEQFF. CDR3 in DNA: TGTGCCAGCGGGACAGGGGGCAGGTCCTACAATGAGCAGTTCTTC.

The genes are TRBV28 and TRBJ2-7; the D is unclear. Per germline, CDR1 MDHEN and CDR2 SYDVKM. V gave up 5 bases and J gave up 4 bases, with 15 bases separating them. The CDR3 spans 14 residues. DNA for the CDR3: TGTGCCAGCAGTGTAGCCATAGATGGTTACGAGCAGTACTTC. This translates into CASSVAIDGYEQYF.

Here the CDR3 DNA reads TGTGCCGCAGGGGGAACTAATGAAAAACTGTTTTTT. This sequence encodes CAAGGTNEKLFF. V is TRBV10-3 and J is TRBJ1-4, with TRBD1 identical over 7 bases. CDR3 length: 12 residues. V lost 11 bases and J lost 1; bases outside the gene matches: 1. From germline, CDR1 is ENHRY and CDR2 SYGVKD.

J is TRBJ1-1 and V is TRBV4-1; the D is unclear. Germline CDR1 reads MGHRA; CDR2 reads YSYEKL. This CDR3 contains 11 residues. Trimming removed 3 bases at V and 6 bases at J, with 5 bases between. The CDR3 coding sequence is TGCGCCAGCAGCCACCCTCCTGAAGCTTTCTTT. Translation gives CASSHPPEAFF.

This clone was seen once. The chain links TRBV12-5 to TRBJ1-1, with no clear D. CDR3 length equals 12 residues. Trimming took 8 bases from V and 3 from J, leaving 10 bases between them. Germline V gives CDR1 LGHNT, CDR2 FRNRAP. The CDR3 spells CASSREDTEAFF. CDR3 coding DNA: TGTGCTAGTTCCCGGGAGGACACTGAAGCTTTCTTT.

The chain joins TRBV11-3 to TRBJ2-3, with D maybe TRBD2 (5 bases). The V end was cut by 5 bases, the J end by 0 bases, with 12 bases between. This CDR3 spans 15 amino acids. Germline V gene sequence: CDR1 SGHNT, CDR2 YENEEA. The CDR3 loop reads CASSRMGESTDTQYF. For the CDR3, the DNA is TGTGCCAGCAGCCGGATGGGAGAAAGCACAGATACGCAGTATTTT.

This chain joins TRBV6-1 and TRBJ2-5; D is perhaps TRBD1 (6 bases). CDR1 MNHNS and CDR2 SASEGT come from the germline V gene. The CDR3 length is 16 residues. V lost 0 bases to trimming and J lost 5 bases, with 16 bases between them. In DNA, the CDR3 is TGTGCCAGCAGTGAAGCGTATCCGACAGGTCGCGAGACCCAGTACTTC. Its protein is CASSEAYPTGRETQYF.

V gene TRBV7-2 combines with J gene TRBJ2-2; 7 nucleotides match TRBD2. V shed 3 bases, J shed 1 base, and the junction held 2 bases outside the gene matches. Germline V gene sequence: CDR1 SGHTA, CDR2 FQGNSA. There are 15 residues in the CDR3. The chain's CDR3 is CASSFGLGNTGELFF. In nucleotides, the CDR3 is TGTGCCAGCAGCTTTGGACTAGGGAACACCGGGGAGCTGTTTTTT.

In its sample, this clone was seen once. This chain uses TRBV7-8 with TRBJ2-7, with 7 positions matching TRBD2. The CDR3 loop spans 13 amino acids. Germline-derived CDR1 and CDR2 are SGHVS and FQNEAQ. Trimming took 8 bases from V and 2 from J; bases not matched to a gene: 6. CDR3 region: CASWDYQTYEQYF. In nucleotides, the CDR3 is TGTGCCAGCTGGGACTATCAAACCTACGAGCAGTACTTC.

The sample holds a few counts of this clone. V gene TRBV4-1 combines with J gene TRBJ1-2; D is unclear. Trimming removed 1 base from V and 5 bases from J, with 5 bases in between. This CDR3 comprises 12 residues. Germline V CDR1 and CDR2: MGHRA, YSYEKL. CDR3 loop: CASSQAGYGYTF. CDR3 sequence (DNA): TGCGCCAGCAGCCAAGCCGGGTATGGCTACACCTTC.

The J gene is TRBJ1-2, the V gene TRBV15, with 9 positions matching TRBD1. V was pared by 0 bases and J by 7 bases, with 3 bases of the junction left unmatched. The CDR3 consists of 14 residues. Germline values: CDR1 LNHNV, CDR2 YYDKDF (reference sequence). The CDR3 here is CATSRDRTGVGYTF. CDR3 bases: TGTGCCACCAGCAGAGATCGGACAGGGGTTGGCTACACCTTC. The whole variable domain, remainder taken from reference TRBV15 and TRBJ1-2, is DAMVIQNPRYQVTQFGKPVTLSCSQTLNHNVMYWYQQKSSQAPKLLFHYYDKDFNNEADTPDNFQSRRPNTSFCFLDIRSPGLGDTAMYLCATSRDRTGVGYTFGSGTRLTVV.

A single count supports this clone. This chain uses TRBV6-6 with TRBJ1-5, with TRBD1 as a possible D gene (5 bases). The ends were cut back, 5 bases at V and 6 bases at J, with 17 bases in the middle. CDR3 length equals 15 residues. Per the germline V gene, CDR1 is MNHNY and CDR2 is SVGAGI (reference sequence). The CDR3 nucleotides are TGTGCCAGCAGTACCGGGCCAGGGCGGCTTCAGCCCCAGCATTTT. As protein: CASSTGPGRLQPQHF.

The chain uses TRBV7-2 and TRBJ2-3, with D unclear. The CDR3 sequence is 15 residues long. The V end was cut by 1 base, the J end by 4 bases, with 12 bases between. Germline V gene sequence: CDR1 SGHTA, CDR2 FQGNSA. The CDR3 DNA reads TGTGCCAGCAGCTTAGAACGGTTTTTTTCAGATACGCAGTATTTT. Translating gives CASSLERFFSDTQYF.

The chain is built from TRBV2 and TRBJ1-2; 8 positions match TRBD1. Unmatched junction bases numbered 7, after V lost 0 bases and J lost 4 bases. From germline, CDR1 is SNHLY and CDR2 FYNNEI. The CDR3 runs 16 residues. The CDR3 DNA sequence: TGTGCCAGCAGTGAAGCAAGGACAGGGAGCTTCTATGGCTACACCTTC. It yields the protein CASSEARTGSFYGYTF.

This clone is a singleton in its sample. The V gene is TRBV4-3, the J gene TRBJ2-3, with D possibly matching TRBD2 (6 bases). This CDR3 has 16 residues. CDR1 LGHNA and CDR2 YSLEER come from the germline V gene. V lost 8 bases to trimming and J lost 2 bases, with 20 bases between them. CDR3 protein: CASSERGDSHTDTQYF. CDR3 coding DNA: TGCGCCAGCTCCGAACGAGGGGACTCACACACAGATACGCAGTATTTT.

This clone was picked up one time. The rearrangement joins TRBV11-2 to TRBJ2-3, with 9 bases fitting TRBD2. The CDR3 runs 16 residues. The junction had 7 bases not matched to a gene; V was cut back by 3 bases and J by 3 bases. Germline V lookup: CDR1 SGHAT, CDR2 FQNNGV. CDR3 DNA sequence: TGTGCCAGCAGCTTCCGAGCGGGGGGTTTGACAGATACGCAGTATTTT. It translates to CASSFRAGGLTDTQYF.

This clone was seen once. The chain links TRBV4-2 to TRBJ2-3; TRBD2 agrees at 11 bases. Trimming took 4 bases from V and 5 from J; bases not matched to a gene: 14. CDR1 and CDR2 (germline): LGHNA, YNFKEQ. CDR3 length: 18 amino acids. CDR3 region: CASSLRTSGRVAEDTQYF. The CDR3, as DNA: TGTGCCAGCAGCCTCAGGACTAGCGGGCGGGTGGCAGAAGATACGCAGTATTTT.

This clone was picked up a small number of times. The CDR3 bases are TGCGCCAGCAGCCGTGGACAGCAGAATTCACCCCTCCACTTT. This gives the protein CASSRGQQNSPLHF. V usage is TRBV4-3 and J usage is TRBJ1-6, with a possible D match to TRBD1 (6 bases). The length of the CDR3 is 14 residues. The ends were cut back, 4 bases at V and 7 bases at J, with 11 bases in the middle. Germline V gene data show CDR1 as LGHNA and CDR2 as YSLEER.

The chain is built from TRBV7-8 and TRBJ1-1, with TRBD1 matching over 7 bases. Germline-derived CDR1 and CDR2 are SGHVS and FQNEAQ. Trimming at V came to 3 bases and at J to 0 bases, leaving 4 bases not matched to a gene. The CDR3 runs to 15 residues. The CDR3 DNA sequence: TGTGCCAGCAGCTTTTCAGGGACAGTGAACACTGAAGCTTTCTTT. Amino acids: CASSFSGTVNTEAFF.

The J gene is TRBJ2-5, the V gene TRBV2, with a tentative D call TRBD1 (5 bases). In germline, CDR1 is SNHLY, CDR2 FYNNEI. CDR3 length: 14 residues. The V end lost 2 bases, the J end lost 2 bases, and 9 bases lay between the germline ends. CDR3 residues: CASSESRQQETQYF. Here the CDR3 DNA reads TGTGCCAGCAGTGAAAGCAGACAGCAAGAGACCCAGTACTTC. Using reference TRBV2 and TRBJ2-5 for the parts outside the CDR3, the full variable domain is EPEVTQTPSHQVTQMGQEVILRCVPISNHLYFYWYRQILGQKVEFLVSFYNNEISEKSEIFDDQFSVERPDGSNFTLKIRSTKLEDSAMYFCASSESRQQETQYFGPGTRLLVL.

The CDR3 loop is CASYQLRAGGNTIYF. Written as DNA, the CDR3 is TGTGCTAGCTACCAGTTGAGGGCGGGAGGAAACACCATATATTTT. The chain recombines TRBV28 with TRBJ1-3; D is uncertain. This CDR3 spans 15 amino acids. Germline V lookup: CDR1 MDHEN, CDR2 SYDVKM.

Regarding this clone: This CDR3 is also generated by other DNA sequences in the sample. The rearrangement uses TRBV15 and TRBJ2-5, with D possibly matching TRBD2 (6 bases). Trimming pared 3 bases from V and 5 bases from J, leaving 7 bases between. This CDR3 region has 12 residues. Germline V lookup: CDR1 LNHNV, CDR2 YYDKDF (reference sequence). The CDR3 nucleotides read TGTGCCACCAGCAGGGGGAGGGAGACCCAGTACTTC. It specifies CATSRGRETQYF.

Points on this clone: The sample has other DNA sequences that encode this CDR3 too. The chain has TRBV5-4 and TRBJ1-2; tentatively, D is TRBD1 (5 bases). The CDR3 runs to 15 residues. The V end lost 0 bases, the J end lost 2 bases, and 11 bases lay between the germline ends. Per germline, CDR1 SGHNT and CDR2 YYREEE (reference sequence). This CDR3 is CASSLDPGKNYGYTF. The CDR3 region has the DNA TGTGCCAGCAGCTTGGATCCAGGGAAAAACTATGGCTACACCTTC.